This entry features one TCR beta chain sequence. This clone was counted a few times. Its antigen is currently not known. No qualities accompany the bases; no much larger clone lies one base away. Spanning cysteine to phenylalanine, the CDR3 consists of 16 amino acids. CDR3 DNA is the only sequence kept; it has 48 bases, read in frame from the first base. V was cut back by 5 bases and J by 6 bases, leaving a gap of 20 bases between them. Based on the germline V gene, the CDR1 and CDR2 sequences are SGHTA and FQGTGA. The label giving this sample's time point can be read as: progressive disease on ibrutinib. For TCR beta library preparation, about 2 micrograms of genomic DNA was extracted from cryopreserved PBMCs. Longitudinal blood samples from CLL patients on ibrutinib monotherapy were analyzed using high-throughput TCR beta sequencing. The patients took part in an open-label, single-center phase 2 trial of ibrutinib monotherapy.

The goal of deep resolution MiSeq sequencing was a depth between 1 in 1 million and 1 in 200,000 T cells, and coverage averaged 10x per clonotype. The immunoSEQ hsTCRB Kit was used to generate TCR beta libraries. On the authors' methods: ImmunoSEQ Data Assistant and ImmunoSEQ Analyzer were used for data analysis, and V, D and J genes were assigned according to IMGT definitions. Clonality, which ranges from 0 to 1, was calculated as one minus the normalized Shannon entropy of productive rearrangement frequencies. Only overrepresented clonotypes making up at least 0.05% of each patient's repertoire were included in the public clonotype analysis. Thirteen repertoires from age-matched healthy donors, obtained from immuneACCESS, served as clonality controls. The immuneACCESS repertoire file appears here via TCRdb, limited to in-frame rearrangements. These files lack a portion of the clones; in checked studies, under half of the deficit traces to unresolved V genes, and the cause of the others is not known. V, J and clone size are those of that table, while D and trimming were read from the DNA. The sample has approximately 67,000 clones on record, around 84% of them singletons. Of the sample, 7.7% is held by the ten largest clones.

The sample originates from a study of cytotoxic CD8 clonotypes in ibrutinib-treated CLL (dated by TCRdb to the early 2020s). Broadly, across the study: The cohort was composed of approximately 11 relapsed/refractory and 15 treatment-naive patients; IGHV unmutated status was identified in 17 patients. Responses were partial in around 24 patients and complete in 2; after median approximately 67 months follow-up, roughly 15 stayed in remission and 12 progressed. Response samples were taken after a median of about a year on treatment, ranging from roughly 6 to 36 months. An average of about 250,000 productive templates and approximately 90,000 productive rearrangements was obtained per sample. Of the 86 participants in the trial, 26 had longitudinal samples available. Cryopreserved peripheral blood mononuclear cells were obtained prior to treatment, at the time of response, and at either disease progression or sustained remission. Patients were still on ibrutinib when every remission and progressive disease sample was collected. Beyond this particular receptor, the publication reports: At ibrutinib response clonality went up, during sustained remission it held steady, and at progression it dropped back toward baseline. Sampling times were not matched between sustained-remission and progressing patients, and lymph node repertoires were not studied. Baseline clonality was found to be higher than that of age-matched healthy donors and was strongly correlated with circulating CD8+ T-cell counts. Public clonotypes were rare and either shrank or stayed stable during treatment, and the rise in clonality at ibrutinib response reflected expansion of private clonotypes.

The sequences come from PBMCs, collected at disease progression, from a patient treated with ibrutinib. The V gene is TRBV7-3 and the J gene is TRBJ2-1; the D gene is perhaps TRBD2, from 6 matching bases. This receptor was taken from a human donor with chronic lymphocytic leukemia. The sequence in DNA is TGTGCCAGCAGCCCCTTAGCGGAAAGTCCCTCCAATGAGCAGTTCTTC. This is translated as CASSPLAESPSNEQFF. Joined to the reference TRBV7-3 and TRBJ2-1 proteins, this CDR3 gives the full variable domain: GAGVSQTPSNKVTEKGKYVELRCDPISGHTALYWYRQSLGQGPEFLIYFQGTGAADDSGLPNDRFFAVRPEGSVSTLKIQRTERGDSAVYLCASSPLAESPSNEQFFGPGTRLTVL.